Below, 30 T cell receptor beta chains from the same sample are listed, as sequenced in a study of vaccination and CD4 T cells after COVID-19. Treatment of the sample: roughly nine-day PBMC culture with coronavirus spike peptide pools or control peptides (ViraFEST assay). Their recognized antigens are unknown. Cultured CD4+ T-cell DNA underwent Oncomine TCR Beta short-read sequencing. TCRdb re-called the PCR reads with MiXCR, one entry per CDR3 protein. Among over 8,500 distinct CDR3 sequences listed, 68% were seen once. Sequencing was performed on CD4+ T cells from blood, cultured in vitro, taken before SARS-CoV-2 vaccination. The receptors stem from a human donor who had recovered from COVID-19.

The rearrangement joins TRBV3-1 to TRBJ2-7, with 7 bases that match TRBD2. CDR3 length: 18 amino acids. Trimming at V came to 0 bases and at J to 3 bases, leaving 14 bases not matched to a gene. Germline CDR1 reads LGHDT; CDR2 reads YNNKEL (reference sequence). CDR3 residues: CASSQDETSAVGDYEQYF. Here the CDR3 DNA reads TGTGCCAGCAGCCAAGATGAAACTAGCGCGGTTGGCGACTACGAGCAGTACTTC.

The J gene is TRBJ2-6, the V gene TRBV5-1, with 9 bases fitting TRBD1. V shed 5 bases and J 0 bases; nucleotides not matched to a gene: 6. The germline gives CDR1 SGHRS, CDR2 YFSETQ. CDR3 length: 17 residues. The CDR3 DNA follows: TGCGCCAGCAGGACACAGGGGGCGACCTCTGGGGCCAACGTCCTGACTTTC. Encoded protein: CASRTQGATSGANVLTF. The complete variable domain, with remaining parts taken from reference TRBV5-1 and TRBJ2-6, reads KAGVTQTPRYLIKTRGQQVTLSCSPISGHRSVSWYQQTPGQGLQFLFEYFSETQRNKGNFPGRFSGRQFSNSRSEMNVSTLELGDSALYLCASRTQGATSGANVLTFGAGSRLTVL.

The chain uses TRBV7-3 and TRBJ2-3, with no clear D. Germline V gene sequence: CDR1 SGHTA, CDR2 FQGTGA. Trimming cost V 5 bases and J 1 base, with 13 bases left between them. The CDR3 has 15 amino acids. CDR3 coding DNA: TGTGCCAGCAGCCTCCCTGTGTCGGGCACAGATACGCAGTATTTT. Encoded protein: CASSLPVSGTDTQYF.

The chain carries TRBV27 and TRBJ1-5, with D perhaps TRBD1 (6 bases). Trimming took 3 bases from V and 9 from J, leaving 12 bases between them. This CDR3 region has 13 residues. From germline, CDR1 is MNHEY and CDR2 SMNVEV (reference sequence). The CDR3 region has the DNA TGTGCCAGCAGTTTCGGGGGCGGGTGGCCCCAGCATTTT. Translating it yields CASSFGGGWPQHF.

The sample holds a few counts of this clonotype. The chain recombines TRBV6-1 with TRBJ1-6, with a possible D match to TRBD1 (6 bases). This CDR3 region has 16 residues. V was clipped by 2 bases and J by 16 bases, with 24 bases between them. The germline V gene encodes CDR1 MNHNS and CDR2 SASEGT. The CDR3 bases are TGTGCCAGCAGTGAAATCATGGGACAAAGTTCGCCCTCGCTCCACTTT. This codes for CASSEIMGQSSPSLHF.

V is TRBV5-4 and J is TRBJ2-2; 7 nucleotides align to TRBD1. Germline V gene sequence: CDR1 SGHNT, CDR2 YYREEE (reference sequence). The CDR3 totals 16 residues. With V trimmed by 2 bases and J by 2 bases, 6 bases remained unmatched. The CDR3 here is CASSLLTGYNTGELFF. The CDR3 nucleotides read TGTGCCAGCAGCTTATTGACAGGGTATAACACCGGGGAGCTGTTTTTT.

This clonotype appeared a few times. The J gene is TRBJ1-6, the V gene TRBV20-1, with D perhaps matching TRBD1 (6 bases). CDR1 is DFQATT, CDR2 SNEGSKA, per germline (reference sequence). V lost 0 bases and J lost 5, with 20 bases in between. The CDR3 extends over 18 amino acids. The CDR3 reads CSARDFRRGRLDNSPLHF. The CDR3 region has the DNA TGCAGTGCTAGAGATTTTCGGCGGGGGCGCTTGGATAATTCACCCCTCCACTTT.

This rearrangement joins TRBV28 to TRBJ1-2, with D perhaps matching TRBD1 (6 bases). The CDR3 spans 12 residues. From germline, CDR1 is MDHEN and CDR2 SYDVKM. V was cut by 4 bases and J by 8 bases, with 11 bases left in between. The CDR3 region has the DNA TGTGCCAGCAGTTACCAGGGGTACGGCTACACCTTC. Residues: CASSYQGYGYTF.

The sample holds a few counts of this clonotype. V usage is TRBV6-1 and J usage is TRBJ2-2, with D hard to call. The CDR3 loop spans 14 amino acids. Germline loops: CDR1 MNHNS, CDR2 SASEGT. V was shortened by 5 bases and J by 4 bases, with 11 bases between the two germline ends. For the CDR3, the DNA is TGTGCCAGCAGTATCCCGTGGGGCACCGGGGAGCTGTTTTTT. Its translation: CASSIPWGTGELFF.

This clonotype is categorized as large (0.1 to 1%). The rearrangement uses TRBV20-1 and TRBJ2-2; D might be TRBD1 (6 bases). Germline V gene sequence: CDR1 DFQATT, CDR2 SNEGSKA (reference sequence). The V end lost 6 bases, the J end lost 4 bases, and 15 bases lay between the germline ends. This CDR3 contains 14 residues. The CDR3 region is CSAQDRVSTGELFF. CDR3 sequence (DNA): TGCAGTGCACAGGACAGAGTGTCCACCGGGGAGCTGTTTTTT.

The chain combines TRBV21-1 with TRBJ2-3; the table's D gene call, TRBD1, was not cross checked with the DNA. TRBV21-1 is marked as a pseudogene. The CDR3 spans 16 residues. Here the CDR3 reads CASSKRGARNEDTQYF. The CDR3 DNA sequence: TGTGCCAGCAGCAAAAGGGGGGCTAGGAATGAAGATACGCAGTATTTT.

The CDR3 nucleotides are TGTGCCATCAGTGAGTCCCTTAGCGGAAACACAGATACGCAGTATTTT. Protein: CAISESLSGNTDTQYF. The V and J genes are TRBV10-3 and TRBJ2-3, with a possible D match to TRBD2 (6 bases). The germline V gene encodes CDR1 ENHRY and CDR2 SYGVKD. The CDR3 contains 16 residues. The V and J ends lost 0 bases and 2 bases respectively, with 12 bases between them.

In this sample, this clonotype turned up a few times. V is TRBV5-4 and J is TRBJ2-5; a weak D match, TRBD1 (5 bases). V was shortened by 4 bases and J by 5 bases, with 18 bases between the two germline ends. Germline CDR1 and CDR2: SGHNT and YYREEE (reference sequence). CDR3 length equals 15 residues. CDR3 in amino acids: CASSPTGRVSETQYF. The CDR3, as DNA: TGTGCCAGCAGCCCTACGGGCAGGGTCAGTGAGACCCAGTACTTC.

This clonotype was seen a few times. The chain employs TRBV20-1 and TRBJ1-1, with 7 bases lining up with TRBD1. The junction had 9 bases not matched to a gene; V was cut back by 3 bases and J by 8 bases. The CDR3 covers 13 residues. Germline V gene data show CDR1 as DFQATT and CDR2 as SNEGSKA (reference sequence). CDR3 sequence: CSARGTAVSEAFF. Here the CDR3 DNA reads TGCAGTGCTAGGGGGACAGCCGTCTCCGAAGCTTTCTTT.

The chain uses TRBV20-1 and TRBJ2-7; the match to TRBD2 covers 7 bases. The CDR3 is 15 residues long. Germline CDR1 DFQATT, CDR2 SNEGSKA (reference sequence). V shed 6 bases and J 5 bases; nucleotides not matched to a gene: 16. CDR3 amino acids: CSAKRAGMVRHEQYF. In nucleotides, the CDR3 is TGCAGTGCAAAGCGAGCGGGAATGGTTCGCCACGAGCAGTACTTC.

This clonotype counts as large (0.1 to 1%). V usage is TRBV7-6 and J usage is TRBJ2-7; perhaps TRBD2 as D (7 bases). This CDR3 spans 16 amino acids. The germline V gene encodes CDR1 SGHVS and CDR2 FNYEAQ. V lost 5 bases, J lost 4 bases, and 21 bases lay in between. This CDR3 is CASSPRGGGSLYEQYF. For the CDR3, the DNA is TGTGCCAGCAGCCCAAGAGGGGGAGGGTCGTTATACGAGCAGTACTTC.

This sequence joins TRBV24-1 and TRBJ2-2; TRBD2 matches at 8 bases. V was clipped by 3 bases and J by 0 bases; unmatched bases: 8. The length of the CDR3 is 18 residues. The germline V gene encodes CDR1 KGHDR and CDR2 SFDVKD. CDR3 nucleotide sequence: TGTGCCACCAGTGATCCGAATGGACTAGCCTCGAACACCGGGGAGCTGTTTTTT. Protein product: CATSDPNGLASNTGELFF.

The rearrangement uses TRBV12-3 or TRBV12-4 and TRBJ1-2; D not certain. The V gene lost 5 bases and the J gene lost 0 bases, with 4 bases spanning the gap. This CDR3 has 12 amino acids. CDR3 nucleotides: TGTGCCAGCAGTAATTCTAACTATGGCTACACCTTC. This gives the protein CASSNSNYGYTF.

CDR3 nucleotides: TGTGCCATCAGTGAGTCTAGGGGAAGGGTCAATTCACCCCTCCACTTT. Protein: CAISESRGRVNSPLHF. The chain recombines TRBV10-3 with TRBJ1-6; D is possibly TRBD1 (5 bases). The V end lost 0 bases, the J end lost 7 bases, and 13 bases lay between the germline ends. The V gene's germline CDR1 is ENHRY and CDR2 SYGVKD. The CDR3 covers 16 residues.

There are a few counts of this clonotype. This chain connects TRBV29-1 to TRBJ2-5; 7 bases are a match to TRBD2. Trimming at V came to 2 bases and at J to 4 bases, leaving 4 bases not matched to a gene. The germline V gene encodes CDR1 SQVTM and CDR2 ANQGSEA. The CDR3 is 13 residues long. The CDR3 DNA sequence: TGCAGCGTTGAAAGCGGGGTTGGAGAGACCCAGTACTTC. It yields the protein CSVESGVGETQYF.

The CDR3 loop reads CAWSVIGADTQYF. As DNA, the CDR3 is TGTGCCTGGAGTGTAATCGGCGCCGATACGCAGTATTTT. The rearrangement links TRBV30 to TRBJ2-3; no firm D call. V lost 0 bases to trimming and J lost 6 bases, with 10 bases between them. The CDR3 consists of 13 residues. The germline gives CDR1 GTSNPN, CDR2 SVGIG (reference sequence).

This sequence joins TRBV28 and TRBJ2-5, with 7 bases fitting TRBD2. Germline lookup yields CDR1 MDHEN and CDR2 SYDVKM. With V trimmed by 2 bases and J by 2 bases, 8 bases remained unmatched. The CDR3 loop spans 16 amino acids. The CDR3 sequence: CASSLIGLAEQETQYF. The CDR3 DNA reads TGTGCCAGCAGTTTAATTGGGCTAGCGGAACAAGAGACCCAGTACTTC.

The rearrangement uses TRBV12-3 or TRBV12-4 and TRBJ1-1; D is undetermined. Trimming stripped 5 bases from V and 4 bases from J, with 11 bases between. This CDR3 has 13 residues. CDR3 residues: CASSVELGTEAFF. Here the CDR3 DNA reads TGTGCCAGCAGTGTAGAATTAGGCACTGAAGCTTTCTTT.

The chain links TRBV20-1 to TRBJ1-6; 8 positions agree with TRBD1. CDR1 and CDR2 (germline): DFQATT, SNEGSKA (reference sequence). The ends lost 4 bases at V and 9 bases at J; junction bases unmatched: 5. CDR3 size: 13 residues. The CDR3 spells CSAKGQGGSPLHF. The CDR3 DNA reads TGCAGTGCTAAAGGACAGGGCGGTTCACCCCTCCACTTT.

On this clonotype: One junction end does not reproduce the germline sequence, and a read error may be involved. This chain links TRBV7-6 with TRBJ2-2; 11 bases map to TRBD1. The CDR3 has 14 amino acids. CDR1 is SGHVS, CDR2 FNYEAQ, per germline. The DNA of the CDR3 is TGTGCTAGCAGCGGACAGGGGGCAACCGGGGAGCTGTTTTTT. This codes for CASSGQGATGELFF.

The CDR3 spells CSASRQSGTSGYNEQFF. CDR3 bases: TGCAGTGCTAGTCGTCAAAGCGGGACTAGCGGATACAATGAGCAGTTCTTC. This chain uses TRBV20-1 with TRBJ2-1, with 11 bases aligning to TRBD2. The CDR3 length is 17 residues. CDR1 is DFQATT and CDR2 is SNEGSKA in the germline V gene (reference sequence). The trim removed 3 bases at V and 4 bases at J, leaving 11 bases unmatched.

The chain joins TRBV7-2 to TRBJ2-7, with D tentatively TRBD1 or TRBD2 (5 bases each). V lost 6 bases to trimming and J lost 3 bases, with 18 bases between them. The germline V gene encodes CDR1 SGHTA and CDR2 FQGNSA. This CDR3 comprises 15 residues. Here the CDR3 DNA reads TGTGCCAGCAGGCCAAAACGAGGGCAGGGCTACGAGCAGTACTTC. Its translation: CASRPKRGQGYEQYF.

This clonotype was detected only a few times. The chain uses TRBV15 and TRBJ2-5, with 9 bases fitting TRBD2. Germline CDR1 LNHNV, CDR2 YYDKDF (reference sequence). The CDR3 covers 15 residues. V lost 4 bases to trimming and J lost 7 bases; unmatched junction nucleotides: 10. The chain's CDR3 is CATSTRTSAGGTQYF. As DNA, the CDR3 is TGTGCCACCAGCACCCGGACTAGCGCTGGGGGGACCCAGTACTTC.

The V gene is TRBV14, the J gene TRBJ2-7; D is ambiguous. Germline lookup yields CDR1 SGHDN and CDR2 FVKESK. Deletions cut 4 bases from V and 3 bases from J, with 13 bases between. The CDR3 runs to 14 residues. CDR3 DNA: TGTGCCAGCAGCCGAGGACCGACCGGCTACGAGCAGTACTTC. Protein product: CASSRGPTGYEQYF.

The J gene is TRBJ2-7, the V gene TRBV27; 12 bases align to TRBD2. With the DNA end fitting TRBJ2-5 better, the J assignment may be wrong. The CDR3 covers 15 residues. Germline CDR1 is MNHEY and CDR2 is SMNVEV (reference sequence). The CDR3 DNA is TGTGCCAGCAGTCCACTAGCGGGAGGAGGGGAGACCCAGTACTTC. Protein sequence: CASSPLAGGGETQYF.